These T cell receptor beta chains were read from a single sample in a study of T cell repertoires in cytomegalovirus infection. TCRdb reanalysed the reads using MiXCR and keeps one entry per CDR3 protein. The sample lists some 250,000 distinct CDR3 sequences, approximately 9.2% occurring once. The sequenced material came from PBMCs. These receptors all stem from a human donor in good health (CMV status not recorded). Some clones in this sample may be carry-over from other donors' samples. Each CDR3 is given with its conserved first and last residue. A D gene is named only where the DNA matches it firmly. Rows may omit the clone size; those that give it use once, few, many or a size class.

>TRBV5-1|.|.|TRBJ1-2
CASSPAGPLYGYTF
TGCGCCAGCAGCCCAGCGGGCCCCCTCTATGGCTACACCTTC
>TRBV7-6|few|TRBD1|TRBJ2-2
CASSKGQGANTGELFF
TGTGCCAGCAGCAAAGGACAGGGGGCGAACACCGGGGAGCTGTTTTTT
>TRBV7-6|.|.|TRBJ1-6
CASSLMSNNSPLHF
TGTGCCAGCAGCTTAATGAGCAATAATTCACCCCTCCACTTT
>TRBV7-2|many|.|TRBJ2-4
CASSLGPGTPDF
TGTGCCAGCAGCTTAGGACCCGGGACGCCGGACTTC
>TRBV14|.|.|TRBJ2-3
CASSQGAGQTMAQYF
TGTGCCAGCAGCCAAGGGGCTGGACAGACTATGGCGCAGTATTTT
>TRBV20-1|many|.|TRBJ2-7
CSAGGDTDEQYF
TGCAGTGCCGGGGGCGACACCGACGAGCAGTACTTC
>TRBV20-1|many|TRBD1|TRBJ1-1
CSASAFGTGRFEAFF
TGCAGTGCTAGCGCCTTCGGGACAGGGCGCTTTGAAGCTTTCTTT
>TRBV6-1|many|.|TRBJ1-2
CASSRRPPTSSYGYTF
TGTGCCAGCAGTCGACGGCCTCCAACCTCCAGCTATGGCTACACCTTC
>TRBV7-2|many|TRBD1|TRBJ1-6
CASSLAGTAKDSPLHF
TGTGCCAGCAGCTTAGCGGGGACAGCCAAGGATTCACCCCTCCACTTT
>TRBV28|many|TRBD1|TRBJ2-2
CASSIGTGGTGELFF
TGTGCCAGCAGTATCGGGACAGGGGGCACCGGGGAGCTGTTTTTT
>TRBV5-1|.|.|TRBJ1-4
CASSPAGGVMEKKLFF
TGCGCCAGCAGCCCGGCTGGGGGGGTAATGGAGAAAAAACTGTTTTTT
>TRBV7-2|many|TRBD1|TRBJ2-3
CASSLGQGYGTQYF
TGTGCCAGCAGCTTAGGACAGGGGTACGGTACGCAGTATTTT
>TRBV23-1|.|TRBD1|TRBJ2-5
CASSPRGTGQTQETQYF
TGCGCCAGCAGTCCCAGAGGGACAGGACAAACCCAAGAGACCCAGTACTTC
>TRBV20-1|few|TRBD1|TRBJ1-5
CSARDGTGGNQPQHF
TGCAGTGCTAGAGACGGGACAGGGGGCAATCAGCCCCAGCATTTT
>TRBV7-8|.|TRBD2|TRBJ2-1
CASSLGGTSHEQFF
TGTGCCAGCAGCTTAGGGGGGACTAGTCATGAGCAGTTCTTC
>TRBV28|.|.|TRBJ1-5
CASSRTGVAQPQHF
TGTGCCAGCAGCCGGACCGGGGTGGCTCAGCCCCAGCATTTT
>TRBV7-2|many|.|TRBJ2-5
CASAGLEQETQYF
TGTGCCAGCGCCGGACTGGAACAAGAGACCCAGTACTTC
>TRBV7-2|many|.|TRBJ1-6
CASSPVDSPLHF
TGTGCCAGCAGCCCCGTAGATTCACCCCTCCACTTT
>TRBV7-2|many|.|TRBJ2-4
CASSSGATFAKNIQYF
TGTGCCAGCAGCTCCGGGGCCACCTTTGCCAAAAACATTCAGTACTTC
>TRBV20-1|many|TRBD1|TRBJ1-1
CSARGGQGTEAFF
TGCAGTGCTAGAGGGGGACAGGGAACTGAAGCTTTCTTT
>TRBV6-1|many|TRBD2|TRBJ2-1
CASSESSSGRGNEQFF
TGTGCCAGCAGTGAATCATCTAGCGGGAGAGGAAATGAGCAGTTCTTC
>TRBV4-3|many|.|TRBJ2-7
CASSQAAGSNYEQYF
TGCGCCAGCAGCCAAGCGGCAGGGAGTAACTACGAGCAGTACTTC
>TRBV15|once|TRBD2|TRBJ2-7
CATSREPGTSGTSYEQYF
TGTGCCACCAGCAGAGAGCCCGGGACTAGCGGAACCTCCTACGAGCAGTACTTC
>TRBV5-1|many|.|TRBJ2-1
CASGLGDTQGDEQFF
TGCGCCAGCGGTTTGGGCGACACCCAAGGCGATGAGCAGTTCTTC
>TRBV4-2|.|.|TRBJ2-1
CASSQGGAWEQFF
TGTGCCAGCAGCCAAGGTGGGGCTTGGGAGCAGTTCTTC
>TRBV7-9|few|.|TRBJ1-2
CASSFNSGTAGYTF
TGTGCCAGCAGCTTCAATTCCGGGACGGCAGGCTACACCTTC
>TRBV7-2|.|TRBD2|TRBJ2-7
CASSLAGAGGLREQYF
TGTGCCAGCAGCTTAGCGGGAGCGGGGGGTCTTCGCGAGCAGTACTTC
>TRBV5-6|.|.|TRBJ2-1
CASSFGDNEQFF
TGTGCCAGCAGCTTCGGGGATAATGAGCAGTTCTTC
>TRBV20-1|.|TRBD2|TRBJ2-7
CSASPLGGLAGGPSEQYF
TGCAGTGCTAGTCCCTTGGGGGGACTAGCGGGAGGGCCCTCCGAGCAGTACTTC
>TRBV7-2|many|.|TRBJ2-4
CASRETGTSKNIQYF
TGTGCCAGCAGAGAGACCGGGACGTCAAAAAACATTCAGTACTTC
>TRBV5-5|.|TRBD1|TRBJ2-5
CASSTGQGSAGQYF
TGTGCCAGCAGCACGGGACAGGGGAGTGCGGGCCAGTACTTC
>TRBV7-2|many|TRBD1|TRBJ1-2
CASSPETGVSYGYTF
TGTGCCAGCAGCCCCGAGACAGGGGTTAGCTATGGCTACACCTTC
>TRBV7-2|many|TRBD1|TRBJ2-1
CASSLVRQGTNEQFF
TGTGCCAGCAGCTTAGTCCGACAGGGGACCAATGAGCAGTTCTTC
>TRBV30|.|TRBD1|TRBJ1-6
CAWRAQGEDSPLHF
TGTGCCTGGAGGGCACAGGGGGAAGATTCACCCCTCCACTTT
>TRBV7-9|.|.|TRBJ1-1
CASSLGGWGHPNTEAFF
TGTGCCAGCAGCTTAGGGGGGTGGGGACACCCGAACACTGAAGCTTTCTTT
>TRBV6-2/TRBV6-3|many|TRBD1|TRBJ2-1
CASSPRGQGGFNEQFF
TGTGCCAGCAGTCCTCGGGGACAGGGCGGATTTAATGAGCAGTTCTTC
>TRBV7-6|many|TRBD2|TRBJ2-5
CASSLGLAGEETQYF
TGTGCTAGCAGCTTAGGGTTAGCGGGAGAAGAGACCCAGTACTTC
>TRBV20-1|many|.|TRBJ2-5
CSAPRKETQYF
TGCAGTGCTCCCCGCAAAGAGACCCAGTACTTC
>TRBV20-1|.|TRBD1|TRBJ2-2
CSAYGTGPTGELFF
TGCAGTGCTTACGGGACAGGCCCCACCGGGGAGCTGTTTTTT
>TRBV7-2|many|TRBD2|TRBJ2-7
CASSPRTSGSSNEQYF
TGTGCCAGCAGCCCGCGGACTAGCGGGAGCTCGAACGAGCAGTACTTC
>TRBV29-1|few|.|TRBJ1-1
CSVEQAGTEAFF
TGCAGCGTTGAACAGGCCGGCACTGAAGCTTTCTTT
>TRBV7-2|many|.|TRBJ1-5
CASSLGGIQPQHF
TGTGCCAGCAGCTTGGGAGGGATTCAGCCCCAGCATTTT
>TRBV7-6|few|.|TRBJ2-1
CASSPGGRQDEQFF
TGTGCCAGCAGCCCCGGGGGTCGGCAGGATGAGCAGTTCTTC
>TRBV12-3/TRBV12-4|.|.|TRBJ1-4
CASSFSGVDEKLFF
TGTGCCAGCAGTTTTTCAGGGGTTGATGAAAAACTGTTTTTT
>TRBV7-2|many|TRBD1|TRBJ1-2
CASSWTGAYGYTF
TGTGCCAGCAGCTGGACAGGAGCCTATGGCTACACCTTC
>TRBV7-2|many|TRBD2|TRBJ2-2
CASSSPPGSGSGTGELFF
TGTGCCAGCAGCTCGCCACCGGGTAGCGGGTCGGGCACCGGGGAGCTGTTTTTT
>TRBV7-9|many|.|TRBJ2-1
CASIKGGAGFDEQFF
TGTGCCAGCATCAAAGGGGGGGCGGGGTTTGATGAGCAGTTCTTC
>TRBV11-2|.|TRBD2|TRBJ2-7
CASSPTLDLSGKDYEQYF
TGTGCCAGCAGCCCAACCCTGGACTTGAGCGGGAAGGACTACGAGCAGTACTTC
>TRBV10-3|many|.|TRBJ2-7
CAISESGGLGDEQYF
TGTGCCATCAGTGAGTCAGGGGGGCTGGGGGACGAGCAGTACTTC
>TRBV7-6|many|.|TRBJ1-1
CASSSGGGTEAFF
TGTGCCAGCAGCTCCGGCGGCGGCACTGAAGCTTTCTTT
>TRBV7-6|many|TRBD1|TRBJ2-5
CASSWPGTGMETQYF
TGTGCCAGCAGTTGGCCCGGGACAGGGATGGAGACCCAGTACTTC
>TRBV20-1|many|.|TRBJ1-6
CSATAALFQDSPLHF
TGCAGTGCTACAGCGGCTCTCTTCCAGGATTCACCCCTCCACTTT
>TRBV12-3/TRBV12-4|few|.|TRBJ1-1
CASSQSSPRFTEAFF
TGTGCCAGCAGCCAATCATCCCCCAGGTTTACTGAAGCTTTCTTT
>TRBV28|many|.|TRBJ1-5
CASSLWTSYSNQPQHF
TGTGCCAGCAGTTTATGGACCTCATATAGCAATCAGCCCCAGCATTTT